This T cell receptor (beta chain) was identified during a study of blood T cell repertoires in COVID-19. Study summary: Acute-phase and convalescent COVID-19 samples originated in the United States, Italy and Spain. Sample material is recorded as cDNA or gDNA derived from T cells, B-cell-depleted T cells, or PBMCs.

V was trimmed by 4 bases and J by 4 bases, leaving 14 bases between them. The germline CDR1 and CDR2 sequences are SGHVS and FQNEAQ. CDR3 length equals 15 residues. How the authors handled the data: Using reference gene primer amplification, nucleated cell counts were estimated. The protocol was immunoSEQ multiplex PCR, while the TCRdb copy is restricted to in-frame clones and leaves out a portion. The V and J calls and clone size were taken over from that table, and D and trimming were inferred from the DNA. The sample includes tens of thousands of clones, approximately 85% of them seen just once. This TCR came from a man between 65 and 85 years old with acute or convalescent COVID-19. The sample comprised peripheral blood. This rearrangement joins TRBV7-8 to TRBJ2-1; maybe TRBD2 (6 bases). CDR3 nucleotides: TGTGCCAGCAGCTCGGGAGTACCGAAGTACAATGAGCAGTTCTTC. It translates to CASSSGVPKYNEQFF.